Sequencing of this T cell receptor (beta chain) was carried out in a study of T cells in Graves' hyperthyroidism and ophthalmopathy. Study results and limitations: The model foresaw ophthalmopathy a median around 6.8 months prior to onset.

The junction had 10 bases not matched to a gene; V was cut back by 4 bases and J by 2 bases. Germline CDR1 SGHRS, CDR2 YFSETQ. The CDR3 has 16 amino acids. This clonotype was seen repeatedly, ten times or more. Its antigen is as yet unknown. The investigators amplified TCR beta CDR3 regions from RNA transcripts. RT-PCR in the first round (using the HTBI primer set) targeted the TCR CDR3. In TCRdb, the multiplex PCR reads were re-called with MiXCR into one record per CDR3 protein. The sample holds around 500,000 distinct CDR3 sequences, 13% to 15% seen once. This clonotype originated in a woman in her 40s with Graves' hyperthyroidism. Material for sequencing was blood. This chain uses TRBV5-1 with TRBJ2-5, with 8 nucleotides matching TRBD2. The CDR3 here is CASSGAAGVVQETQYF. The CDR3 DNA is TGCGCCAGCAGCGGGGCAGCGGGAGTAGTTCAAGAGACCCAGTACTTC.